What follows are 28 T cell receptor beta chains derived from one specimen sequenced in a study of T-cell reconstitution after alpha-beta-depleted transplantation in children (dated by TCRdb to 2016 to 2017). The method was PCR. Sequencing used an Illumina HiSeq 2500. To normalize quantification of the TCRbeta repertoire, the TCR libraries were built with molecular barcoding that relied on unique molecular identifiers. TCRdb itself trimmed the public reads at Q25 with fastp, ran MiXCR and retained productive beta chains. A single entry per CDR3 protein holds the most common genes and DNA from its merged rows. Recorded for this sample are 200,000 to 250,000 distinct CDR3 sequences; about 8.2% of them occurred a single time. The top ten clones comprise 35% to 40% of the sample. What the treatment or condition label conveys for this sample: allogeneic hematopoietic cell transplantation with graft depleted of TCRalphabeta T cells and CD19 B cells.

The source material was PBMCs, mostly from graft donor cells, sampled 360 days after TCRalphabeta/CD19-depleted stem cell transplant. These receptor sequences come from a male patient between 2 and 10 years old who had a stem cell transplant for acute myeloid leukemia, so the T cells may come from the graft donor.

This clonotype came up many times. This rearrangement joins TRBV20-1 to TRBJ1-3; D remains unclear. The V gene's germline CDR1 is DFQATT and CDR2 SNEGSKA (reference sequence). This CDR3 spans 14 amino acids. With 0 bases removed from V and 4 bases from J, the gap between germline ends came to 10 bases. The CDR3 loop reads CSARDPNGGNTIYF. The CDR3 nucleotides are TGCAGTGCTAGAGATCCAAATGGGGGAAACACCATATATTTT.

CDR3 nucleotides: TGCGCCAGCAGCCTCGGGACAGTCGGAGTGAACACCGGGGAGCTGTTTTTT. It specifies CASSLGTVGVNTGELFF. The chain has TRBV4-3 and TRBJ2-2; the match to TRBD1 covers 7 bases. The CDR3 sequence is 17 residues long. The V gene end was trimmed by 4 bases and the J gene end by 1 base; junction bases not matched to a gene: 9. Looked up from germline, CDR1 is LGHNA and CDR2 is YSLEER.

The chain couples TRBV12-3 or TRBV12-4 to TRBJ2-2; D uncertain. CDR3 length: 17 amino acids. The germline V and J ends were trimmed by 5 bases and 2 bases, with 18 bases remaining between them. The CDR3 here is CASSHTLRRKNTGELFF. The CDR3 bases are TGTGCCAGCAGTCATACATTAAGACGGAAAAACACCGGGGAGCTGTTTTTT.

This clonotype showed up many times. The V gene is TRBV13, the J gene TRBJ2-2; D uncertain. The length of the CDR3 is 13 residues. CDR1 is PRHDT and CDR2 is FYEKMQ in the germline V gene (reference sequence). The germline V and J ends were trimmed by 0 bases and 8 bases, with 7 bases remaining between them. CDR3 coding DNA: TGTGCCAGCAGCTTAGGACTCCGGGGGGAGCTGTTTTTT. Its protein is CASSLGLRGELFF.

The chain employs TRBV7-2 and TRBJ2-1; TRBD2 agrees at 10 bases. The CDR3 contains 16 residues. Germline loops: CDR1 SGHTA, CDR2 FQGNSA. V dropped 3 bases and J dropped 10; count of bases not matched to a gene: 12. For the CDR3, the DNA is TGTGCCAGCAGCTTTATCGGGCTAGCGGGAGCAAGGGAGCAGTTCTTC. Translation gives CASSFIGLAGAREQFF.

This clonotype was recorded a few times. V and J are TRBV5-1 and TRBJ2-7, with a tentative D call TRBD2 (7 bases). V lost 1 base, J lost 6 bases, and 14 bases lay in between. This CDR3 comprises 14 residues. Germline V gives CDR1 SGHRS, CDR2 YFSETQ. CDR3 residues: CASSLRGAHSEQYV. In DNA form, the CDR3 reads TGCGCCAGCAGCTTGCGGGGGGCCCACTCCGAGCAGTACGTC.

This clonotype was recorded at least ten times. J is TRBJ2-3 and V is TRBV7-2; TRBD2 matches 14 bases. CDR1 is SGHTA, CDR2 FQGNSA, per germline. The V and J ends lost 3 bases and 6 bases, in that order; junction bases with no gene match: 5. CDR3 length: 16 amino acids. This chain's CDR3 is CASSLGLAGVEDTQYF. In nucleotides, the CDR3 is TGTGCCAGCAGCTTGGGACTAGCGGGAGTTGAGGATACGCAGTATTTT.

V gene TRBV14 combines with J gene TRBJ1-3, with D hard to call. Trimming removed 2 bases at V and 0 bases at J, with 11 bases between. The germline V gene encodes CDR1 SGHDN and CDR2 FVKESK. CDR3 length equals 16 residues. The CDR3 here is CASSQLGGISGNTIYF. CDR3 nucleotides: TGTGCCAGCAGCCAACTGGGCGGGATCTCTGGAAACACCATATATTTT.

This clonotype came up many times. The genes are TRBV5-5 and TRBJ2-2; either TRBD1 or TRBD2 may fit D (5 bases each). Germline CDR1 reads SGHKS; CDR2 reads YYEKEE (reference sequence). The CDR3 is made up of 15 amino acids. Deletions cut 3 bases from V and 6 bases from J, with 15 bases between. CDR3 bases: TGTGCCAGCAGCTCCCACCTTCGAGGGGCCGGGGAGCTGTTTTTT. Translating it yields CASSSHLRGAGELFF.

The sample holds a few counts of this clonotype. This chain uses TRBV20-1 with TRBJ2-7, with TRBD2 matching 10 bases. Germline trimming cut 3 bases from V and 3 bases from J; bases unmatched to any gene: 8. Germline values: CDR1 DFQATT, CDR2 SNEGSKA (reference sequence). The CDR3 loop spans 15 amino acids. The CDR3 sequence: CSARGTSVGFYEQYF. The CDR3 DNA is TGCAGTGCTAGGGGGACTAGCGTGGGTTTCTACGAGCAGTACTTC.

This clonotype was observed a handful of times. In DNA, the CDR3 is TGTGCCAGCTCATCGGGGGTCTCCTACGAGCAGTACGTC. It translates to CASSSGVSYEQYV. The rearrangement links TRBV18 to TRBJ2-7, with TRBD2 as a possible D gene (6 bases). There are 13 residues in the CDR3. Germline V gene lookup returns CDR1 KGHSH and CDR2 LQKENI. Trimming stripped 5 bases from V and 0 bases from J, with 8 bases between.

The V gene is TRBV12-3 or TRBV12-4, the J gene TRBJ2-6, with 9 nucleotides matching TRBD1. V shed 3 bases and J 4 bases; nucleotides not matched to a gene: 7. The CDR3 extends over 17 amino acids. The CDR3 sequence is CASSLRTGATGANVLTF. CDR3 DNA: TGTGCCAGCAGTTTGAGGACAGGGGCTACGGGGGCCAACGTCCTGACTTTC.

This clonotype came up a few times. The chain has TRBV6-1 and TRBJ2-6; D unresolved. V was shortened by 8 bases and J by 0 bases, with 11 bases between the two germline ends. Germline CDR1 is MNHNS and CDR2 is SASEGT. The CDR3 has 15 residues. In DNA form, the CDR3 reads TGTGCCAGCTCAGTGACCCTCTCTGGGGCCAACGTCCTGACTTTC. It yields the protein CASSVTLSGANVLTF.

This clonotype was seen a few times. V gene TRBV20-1 combines with J gene TRBJ2-5; no clear D. Germline-derived CDR1 and CDR2 are DFQATT and SNEGSKA (reference sequence). The V gene lost 3 bases and the J gene lost 2 bases, with 7 bases spanning the gap. The CDR3 runs 12 residues. DNA for the CDR3: TGCAGTGCTAGGTCTCCTCAAGAGACCCAGTACTTC. This encodes CSARSPQETQYF.

This rearrangement joins TRBV5-1 to TRBJ2-4; tentative D call: TRBD2 (5 bases). Germline CDR1 is SGHRS and CDR2 is YFSETQ. V was clipped by 4 bases and J by 4 bases, with 12 bases between them. This CDR3 is built from 14 residues. As DNA, the CDR3 is TGCGCCAGCAGCATTGAGGGAAGAAAAAACATTCAGTACTTC. It encodes CASSIEGRKNIQYF.

This clonotype was counted only a few times. The chain carries TRBV29-1 and TRBJ2-7; D not resolved. The V gene lost 6 bases and the J gene lost 2 bases, with 14 bases spanning the gap. The CDR3 is 13 amino acids. Germline lookup yields CDR1 SQVTM and CDR2 ANQGSEA. The CDR3 bases are TGCAGCGTATGGGAAGTAAAAACCTACGAGCAGTACTTC. Translating it yields CSVWEVKTYEQYF.

At least ten counts were recorded for this clonotype. The junction departs from the called germline gene at one end, perhaps through a read error. The rearrangement links TRBV29-1 to TRBJ2-3; either TRBD1 or TRBD2 may fit D (5 bases each). Germline V gene data show CDR1 as SQVTM and CDR2 as ANQGSEA. This CDR3 region has 10 residues. CDR3 sequence: CSVELGDPPF. DNA for the CDR3: TGCAGCGTTGAATTGGGGGACCCTCCTTTT.

This clonotype was detected only a few times. The genes are TRBV4-2 and TRBJ2-3; D gene ambiguous. V lost 4 bases and J 2 bases, leaving 4 bases between the germline ends. The CDR3 has 12 residues. In germline, CDR1 is LGHNA, CDR2 YNFKEQ. Here the CDR3 reads CASSRHTDTQYF. The CDR3 nucleotides read TGTGCCAGCAGCCGACACACAGATACGCAGTATTTT.

This clonotype was observed a few times. V and J are TRBV5-1 and TRBJ2-2, with 16 bases lining up with TRBD2. Trimming took 4 bases from V and 4 from J; bases not matched to a gene: 10. This CDR3 has 19 residues. Germline V lookup: CDR1 SGHRS, CDR2 YFSETQ. The CDR3 here is CASSPPGLAGGLSTGELFF. Written as DNA, the CDR3 is TGCGCCAGCAGCCCCCCGGGACTAGCGGGGGGGCTTAGCACCGGGGAGCTGTTTTTT.

The J gene is TRBJ2-2, the V gene TRBV20-1; D might be TRBD1 (5 bases). CDR1 is DFQATT and CDR2 is SNEGSKA in the germline V gene (reference sequence). The CDR3 length is 15 residues. The V gene lost 5 bases and the J gene lost 6 bases, with 19 bases spanning the gap. The CDR3 protein is CSARRRSGPPGELFF. The DNA of the CDR3 is TGCAGTGCTCGAAGGCGGTCAGGGCCCCCCGGGGAGCTGTTTTTT.

V gene TRBV2 combines with J gene TRBJ2-5; 10 bases match TRBD2. V lost 6 bases to trimming and J lost 5 bases; unmatched junction nucleotides: 6. The CDR3 runs to 14 residues. Per germline, CDR1 SNHLY and CDR2 FYNNEI. CDR3 coding DNA: TGTGCCAGCAGCCCAAGCGGGGGGGACGAGACCCAGTACTTC. This translates into CASSPSGGDETQYF.

This clonotype occurred a few times. The J gene is TRBJ2-1, the V gene TRBV7-2, with D unclear. Trimming removed 0 bases from V and 6 bases from J, with 15 bases in between. Germline CDR1 is SGHTA and CDR2 is FQGNSA. This CDR3 is 16 amino acids long. In nucleotides, the CDR3 is TGTGCCAGCAGCTTAGCGGTGGTCCCGGTCATCAATGAGCAGTTCTTC. Its translation is CASSLAVVPVINEQFF.

This clonotype was detected ten times or more. V usage is TRBV7-2 and J usage is TRBJ2-1; 12 nucleotides align to TRBD2. The germline V gene has CDR1 SGHTA and CDR2 FQGNSA. The CDR3 is 15 residues long. V was clipped by 6 bases and J by 8 bases; unmatched bases: 8. The CDR3 loop reads CASRPGLAGIYEQFF. CDR3 coding DNA: TGTGCCAGCAGGCCTGGACTAGCGGGGATCTATGAGCAGTTCTTC.

The rearrangement uses TRBV7-3 and TRBJ2-3, with 7 bases identical to TRBD2. The V segment lost 2 bases and the J segment 5 bases; nucleotides outside the gene matches: 13. The germline V gene has CDR1 SGHTA and CDR2 FQGTGA. The CDR3 has 17 residues. The CDR3 region has the DNA TGTGCCAGCAGCTTATCCTGGGGCCCCCCGGGGGGAGATACGCAGTATTTT. Residues: CASSLSWGPPGGDTQYF.

This clonotype has just a few counts. This chain connects TRBV5-1 to TRBJ1-6; tentative D call: TRBD1 (6 bases). The CDR3 extends over 16 amino acids. The germline V gene encodes CDR1 SGHRS and CDR2 YFSETQ. The V and J ends lost 1 base and 6 bases respectively, with 14 bases between them. DNA of the CDR3: TGCGCCAGCAGCTTGAGTCCAGGGGCAGGTAATTCACCCCTCCACTTT. Its translation is CASSLSPGAGNSPLHF. The full variable domain, in which reference TRBV5-1 and TRBJ1-6 provide the parts outside the CDR3, is KAGVTQTPRYLIKTRGQQVTLSCSPISGHRSVSWYQQTPGQGLQFLFEYFSETQRNKGNFPGRFSGRQFSNSRSEMNVSTLELGDSALYLCASSLSPGAGNSPLHFGNGTRLTVT.

This clonotype occurred a few times. The rearrangement uses TRBV18 and TRBJ1-5; 9 bases line up with TRBD1. V gave up 3 bases and J gave up 8 bases; unmatched junction bases: 5. The V gene's germline CDR1 is KGHSH and CDR2 LQKENI. CDR3 length equals 14 residues. CDR3 region: CASSPTGGFEPQHF. CDR3 DNA: TGTGCCAGCTCACCGACAGGGGGGTTCGAGCCCCAGCATTTT.

This clonotype has more than one count but fewer than ten. The chain employs TRBV6-5 and TRBJ2-5; TRBD1 aligns across 7 bases. CDR3 size: 14 residues. Germline loops: CDR1 MNHEY, CDR2 SVGAGI. Germline trimming cut 4 bases from V and 0 bases from J; bases unmatched to any gene: 2. CDR3 in DNA: TGTGCCAGCAGTTCGACAGGGTACCAAGAGACCCAGTACTTC. It is translated as CASSSTGYQETQYF.

V gene TRBV4-3 combines with J gene TRBJ2-5; D remains ambiguous. Germline CDR1 is LGHNA and CDR2 is YSLEER. This CDR3 contains 15 residues. V was shortened by 0 bases and J by 1 base, with 9 bases between the two germline ends. In DNA form, the CDR3 reads TGCGCCAGCAGCCAAGAAAGGAATCCCCAAGAGACCCAGTACTTC. Protein product: CASSQERNPQETQYF.